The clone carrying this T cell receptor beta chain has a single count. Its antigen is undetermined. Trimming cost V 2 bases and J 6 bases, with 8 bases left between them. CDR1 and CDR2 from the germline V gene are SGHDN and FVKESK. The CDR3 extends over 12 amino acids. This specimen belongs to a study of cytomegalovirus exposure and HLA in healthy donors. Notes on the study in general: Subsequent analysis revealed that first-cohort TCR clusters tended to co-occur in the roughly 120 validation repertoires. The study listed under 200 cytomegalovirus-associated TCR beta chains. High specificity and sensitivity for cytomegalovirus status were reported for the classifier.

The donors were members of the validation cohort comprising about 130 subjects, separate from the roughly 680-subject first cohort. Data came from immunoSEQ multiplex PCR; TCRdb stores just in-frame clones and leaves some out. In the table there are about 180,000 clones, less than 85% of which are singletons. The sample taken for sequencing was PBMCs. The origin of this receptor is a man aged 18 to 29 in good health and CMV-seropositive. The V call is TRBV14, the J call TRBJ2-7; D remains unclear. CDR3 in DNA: TGTGCCAGCAGCCAAAATAGTGTCGAGCAGTACTTC. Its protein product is CASSQNSVEQYF.